Listed below are T cell receptor beta chains from one sample, sequenced in a study of vaccination effects on CD4 cells after COVID-19. Antigens of these TCRs are unknown. Here immunoSEQ multiplex PCR was the method, and the copy in TCRdb shows in-frame clones only, minus some. Of 60,000 to 70,000 clones listed, around 81% are singletons. The source material was CD4+ T cells from PBMCs cultured with HCoV-229E spike peptides, sampled before COVID-19 vaccination. The receptors shown here come from a human donor who received a COVID-19 vaccine. Each CDR3 is given with its conserved first and last residue.

J gene	V gene	CDR3 protein
TRBJ1-1	TRBV24-1	CATRGQGANTGAFF
TRBJ1-5	TRBV19	CASSIVGTAIPPQHF
TRBJ2-1	TRBV3-1/TRBV3-2	CASSPLAGVKQNEQFF
TRBJ2-3	TRBV5-1	CASSSGDSTDTQYF
TRBJ1-3	TRBV28	CASSVSGQGSGNTIYF
TRBJ2-3	TRBV27	CASSLFGQGDTQYF
TRBJ1-6	TRBV6-5	CASSYSRGIGNSPLHF
TRBJ2-1	TRBV7-3	CASSLTLASFYNEQFF
TRBJ2-1	TRBV5-5	CASSPQMTSGGPYNEQFF
TRBJ2-5	TRBV5-1	CASSLFGLGSTQETQYF
TRBJ1-1	TRBV11-2	CASSSISSGLNTEAFF
TRBJ2-3	TRBV4-3	CASSSRLGLAGTDTQYF
TRBJ1-5	TRBV24-1	CATSDARDSNQPQHF
TRBJ2-3	TRBV18	CASSPRADSTDTQYF
TRBJ1-5	TRBV28	CASSFGWPGIGQPQHF
TRBJ2-1	TRBV19	CASSPVSGGAHEQFF
TRBJ1-2	TRBV5-8	CASSLAGTGDRGYTF
TRBJ1-3	TRBV5-1	CASSLGASVGNTIYF
TRBJ1-4	TRBV7-8	CASSIQGPPVGGKLFF
TRBJ1-1	TRBV5-1	CASSSIQGADTEAFF
TRBJ2-5	TRBV7-9	CASSLAVSSIETQYF
TRBJ1-1	TRBV2	CASKGGMAAEAFF
TRBJ1-2	TRBV3-1/TRBV3-2	CASSLTGRGGYTF
TRBJ1-2	TRBV2	CASSVSREIGYTF
TRBJ1-2	TRBV7-3	CAGVTPHGYTF
TRBJ2-4	TRBV2	CASRDRGGIQYF
TRBJ2-3	TRBV5-1	CASSSRQVTDTQYF
TRBJ2-2	TRBV7-2	CASSPQPVAGATGELFF
TRBJ1-4	TRBV4-1	CASSQPDRSTNEKLFF
TRBJ2-6	TRBV7-8	CASSFSGANVLTF
TRBJ1-5	TRBV19	CASSLDRDQPQHF
TRBJ2-3	TRBV6-4	CASKKGTGSTDTQYF
TRBJ2-1	TRBV10-1	CASSERREGLYNEQFF
TRBJ1-1	TRBV9	CASSVDGKKNTEAFF
TRBJ1-3	TRBV11-2	CASSQPDLGASGNTIYF
TRBJ1-2	TRBV30	CAWRRQGDNYGYTF
TRBJ2-5	TRBV7-9	CASSRWRGILEETQYF
TRBJ1-4	TRBV3-1/TRBV3-2	CASSPGPSPEKLFF
TRBJ2-3	TRBV5-5	CASTGHKGSSTDTQYF
TRBJ2-5	TRBV6-2/TRBV6-3	CASSYSRAGKNQETQYF
TRBJ2-5	TRBV5-1	CASSLMEGGGETQYF
TRBJ2-1	TRBV24-1	CATSKGTSGGNEQFF
TRBJ1-1	TRBV7-8	CASSLDRLDTEAFF
TRBJ1-5	TRBV7-8	CASSLLGGGLQPQHF
TRBJ2-2	TRBV19	CASSPLTGIYTGELFF